This TCR beta chain was captured in a study of T cells in Graves' hyperthyroidism and ophthalmopathy. In its sample, this clonotype was seen many times. V was trimmed by 0 bases and J by 3 bases, leaving 6 bases between them. The CDR3 sequence is 13 residues long. The germline gives CDR1 SEHNR, CDR2 FQNEAQ (reference sequence). Patients aged 18 to 65 had newly diagnosed hyperthyroidism lasting under 2 months. Diagnostic assessment was based on clinical symptoms, serum thyroxine and TRAb, thyroid ultrasound and orbital computed tomography. The source material, RNA transcripts, was used to amplify TCR beta CDR3 regions. Researchers ran a first-round RT-PCR on the TCR CDR3 using the HTBI primer set. One entry per CDR3 protein, called by TCRdb with MiXCR from the multiplex PCR reads. The sample holds approximately 740,000 distinct CDR3 sequences, 14% seen once.

The chain has TRBV7-9 and TRBJ2-7, with D hard to call. The sample consisted of blood. The source of this sequence is a woman aged 18-35 years with Graves' hyperthyroidism. CDR3 region: CASSLAASYEQYF. In DNA form, the CDR3 reads TGTGCCAGCAGCTTAGCGGCCAGCTACGAGCAGTACTTC.